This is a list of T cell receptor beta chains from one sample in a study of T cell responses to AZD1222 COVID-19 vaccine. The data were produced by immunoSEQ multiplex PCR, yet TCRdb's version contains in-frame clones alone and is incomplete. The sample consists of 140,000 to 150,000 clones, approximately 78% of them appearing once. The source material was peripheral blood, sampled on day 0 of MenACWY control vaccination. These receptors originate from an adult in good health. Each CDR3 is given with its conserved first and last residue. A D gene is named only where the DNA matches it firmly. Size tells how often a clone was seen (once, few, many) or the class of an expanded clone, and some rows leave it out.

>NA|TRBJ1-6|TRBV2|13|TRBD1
CASFQGANSPLHF
TGTGCCAGCTTCCAGGGGGCGAATTCACCCCTCCACTTT
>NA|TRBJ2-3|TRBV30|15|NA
CAWSAPGSPTDTQYF
TGTGCCTGGAGTGCCCCCGGCAGTCCCACAGATACGCAGTATTTT
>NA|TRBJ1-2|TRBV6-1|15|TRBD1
CASSETLGQGGGYTF
TGTGCCAGCAGTGAAACCTTAGGACAGGGCGGAGGCTACACCTTC
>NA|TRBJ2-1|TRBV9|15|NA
CASSVEWGSYNEQFF
TGTGCCAGCAGCGTAGAGTGGGGATCCTACAATGAGCAGTTCTTC
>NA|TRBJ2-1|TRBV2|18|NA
CASSAVGTGTSGGPQRFF
NA
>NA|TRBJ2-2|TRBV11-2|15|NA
CASSLYRADTGELFF
TGTGCCAGCAGCTTATACAGGGCGGACACCGGGGAGCTGTTTTTT
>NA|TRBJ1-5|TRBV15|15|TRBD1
CATSTSDRPYQPQHF
TGTGCCACCAGCACTTCGGACAGGCCTTATCAGCCCCAGCATTTT
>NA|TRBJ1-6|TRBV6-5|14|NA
CASSYEGYNSPLHF
TGTGCCAGCAGTTACGAGGGTTATAATTCACCCCTCCACTTT
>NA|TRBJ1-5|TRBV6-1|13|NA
CASSEIVGQPQHF
TGTGCCAGCAGTGAAATTGTTGGTCAGCCCCAGCATTTT
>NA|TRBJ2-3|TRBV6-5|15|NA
CASTEGGSGKDTQYF
TGTGCCAGCACCGAAGGGGGTAGCGGCAAGGATACGCAGTATTTT
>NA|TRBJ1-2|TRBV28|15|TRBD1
CASSRQTGLSYGYTF
TGTGCCAGCAGCCGCCAGACAGGGTTAAGCTATGGCTACACCTTC
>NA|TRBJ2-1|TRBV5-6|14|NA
CASSYGTEDNEQFF
TGTGCCAGCAGCTACGGGACGGAAGACAATGAGCAGTTCTTC
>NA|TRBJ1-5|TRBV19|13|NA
CASTLSGDQPQHF
TGTGCCAGTACCCTATCGGGGGACCAGCCCCAGCATTTT
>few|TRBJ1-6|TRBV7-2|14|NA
CASSLFPRNSPLHF
TGTGCCAGCAGCTTATTCCCCAGAAATTCACCCCTCCACTTT
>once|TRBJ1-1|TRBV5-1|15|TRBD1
CASSPRQGMNTEAFF
TGCGCCAGCAGCCCACGACAGGGGATGAACACTGAAGCTTTCTTT
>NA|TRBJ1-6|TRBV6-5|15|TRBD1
CASRASTGYNSPLHF
TGTGCCAGCAGGGCCTCGACAGGGTATAATTCACCCCTCCACTTT
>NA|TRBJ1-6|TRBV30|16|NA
CAWSVVSSSYNSPLHF
TGTGCCTGGAGTGTAGTTTCAAGCTCCTATAATTCACCCCTCCACTTT
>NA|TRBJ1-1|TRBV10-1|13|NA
CASSDTMNTEAFF
TGCGCCAGCAGTGACACAATGAACACTGAAGCTTTCTTT
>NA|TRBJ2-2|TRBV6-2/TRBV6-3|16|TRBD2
CASSQTSGGAGGELFF
TGTGCCAGCAGCCAAACTAGCGGGGGGGCCGGCGGGGAGCTGTTTTTT
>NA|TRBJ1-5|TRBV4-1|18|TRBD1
CASSQPPSTGLGYQPQHF
TGCGCCAGCAGCCAACCTCCTTCGACAGGGCTTGGCTATCAGCCCCAGCATTTT
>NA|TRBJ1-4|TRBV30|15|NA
CAWRETGRGSEKLFF
TGTGCCTGGAGGGAGACGGGCAGGGGAAGCGAAAAACTGTTTTTT
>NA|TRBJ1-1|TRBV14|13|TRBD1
CASTEGRGRRAFF
TGTGCCAGCACCGAGGGGAGGGGGCGCCGAGCTTTCTTT
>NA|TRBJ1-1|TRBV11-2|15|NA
CASSPSSQTNTEAFF
TGTGCCAGCAGCCCTAGTAGTCAGACGAACACTGAAGCTTTCTTT
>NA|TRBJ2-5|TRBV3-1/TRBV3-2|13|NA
CASSQVPQETQYF
TGTGCCAGCAGCCAAGTACCCCAAGAGACCCAGTACTTC
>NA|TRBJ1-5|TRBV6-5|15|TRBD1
CASSYSGTVRQPQHF
TGTGCCAGCAGTTACTCGGGGACAGTCCGGCAGCCCCAGCATTTT
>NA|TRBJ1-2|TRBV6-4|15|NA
CASSAVGGVRYGYTF
TGTGCCAGCAGTGCCGTCGGGGGCGTAAGATATGGCTACACCTTC
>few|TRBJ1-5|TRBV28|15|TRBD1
CASSGGRTGSQPQHF
TGTGCCAGCAGTGGGGGCCGGACAGGGAGTCAGCCCCAGCATTTT